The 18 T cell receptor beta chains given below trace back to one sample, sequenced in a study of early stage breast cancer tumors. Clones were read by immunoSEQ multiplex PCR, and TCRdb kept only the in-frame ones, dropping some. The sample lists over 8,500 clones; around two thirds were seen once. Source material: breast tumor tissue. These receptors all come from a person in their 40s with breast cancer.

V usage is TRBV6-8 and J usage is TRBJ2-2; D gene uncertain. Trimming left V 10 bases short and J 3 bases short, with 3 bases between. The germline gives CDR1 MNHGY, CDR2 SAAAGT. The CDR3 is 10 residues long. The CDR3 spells CATYTGELFF. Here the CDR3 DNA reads TGTGCCACCTACACCGGGGAGCTGTTTTTT.

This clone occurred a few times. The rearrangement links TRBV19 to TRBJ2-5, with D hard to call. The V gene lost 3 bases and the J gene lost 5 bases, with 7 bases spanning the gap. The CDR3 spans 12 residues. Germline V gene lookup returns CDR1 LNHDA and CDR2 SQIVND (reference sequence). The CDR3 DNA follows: TGTGCCAGTAGTATGACCCGGGAGACCCAGTACTTC. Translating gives CASSMTRETQYF.

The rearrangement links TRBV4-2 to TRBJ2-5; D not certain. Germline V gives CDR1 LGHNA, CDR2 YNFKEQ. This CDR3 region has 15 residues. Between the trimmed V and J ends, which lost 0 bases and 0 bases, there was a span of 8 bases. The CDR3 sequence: CASSQDLIYQETQYF. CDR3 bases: TGTGCCAGCAGCCAAGATCTGATCTACCAAGAGACCCAGTACTTC.

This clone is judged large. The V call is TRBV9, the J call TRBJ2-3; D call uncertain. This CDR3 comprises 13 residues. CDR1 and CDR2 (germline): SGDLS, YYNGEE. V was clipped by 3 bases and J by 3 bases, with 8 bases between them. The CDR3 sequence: CASSASPTDTQYF. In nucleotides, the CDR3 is TGTGCCAGCAGCGCGAGCCCTACAGATACGCAGTATTTT.

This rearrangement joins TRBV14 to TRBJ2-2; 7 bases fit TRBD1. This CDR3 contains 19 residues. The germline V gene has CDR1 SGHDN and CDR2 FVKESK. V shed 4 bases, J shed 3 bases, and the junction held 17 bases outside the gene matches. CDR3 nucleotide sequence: TGTGCCAGCAGCCCGACAGGGTTTGACTTAGTCCGTGACACCGGGGAGCTGTTTTTT. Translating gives CASSPTGFDLVRDTGELFF. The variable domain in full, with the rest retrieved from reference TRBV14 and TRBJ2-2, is EAGVTQFPSHSVIEKGQTVTLRCDPISGHDNLYWYRRVMGKEIKFLLHFVKESKQDESGMPNNRFLAERTGGTYSTLKVQPAELEDSGVYFCASSPTGFDLVRDTGELFFGEGSRLTVL.

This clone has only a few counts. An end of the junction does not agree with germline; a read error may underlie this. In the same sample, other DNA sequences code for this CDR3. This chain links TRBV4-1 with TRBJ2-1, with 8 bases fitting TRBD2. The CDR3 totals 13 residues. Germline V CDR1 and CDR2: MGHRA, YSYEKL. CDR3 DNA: TGTGCCAGCAGCCAAGCACTAGCGGTTGAGCAGTTCTTC. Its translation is CASSQALAVEQFF.

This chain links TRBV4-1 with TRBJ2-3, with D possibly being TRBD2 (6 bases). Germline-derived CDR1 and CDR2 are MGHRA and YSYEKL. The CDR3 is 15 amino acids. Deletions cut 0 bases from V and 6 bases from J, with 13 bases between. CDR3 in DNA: TGCGCCAGCAGCCAAGATCTAACTAGCTGGGATACGCAGTATTTT. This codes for CASSQDLTSWDTQYF.

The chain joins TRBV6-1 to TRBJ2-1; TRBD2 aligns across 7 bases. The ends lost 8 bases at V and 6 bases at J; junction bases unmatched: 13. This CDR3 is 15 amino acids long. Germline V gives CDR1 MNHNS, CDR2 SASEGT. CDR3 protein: CASRPGGGRANEQFF. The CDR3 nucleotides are TGTGCCAGCCGTCCTGGGGGGGGGAGGGCCAATGAGCAGTTCTTC.

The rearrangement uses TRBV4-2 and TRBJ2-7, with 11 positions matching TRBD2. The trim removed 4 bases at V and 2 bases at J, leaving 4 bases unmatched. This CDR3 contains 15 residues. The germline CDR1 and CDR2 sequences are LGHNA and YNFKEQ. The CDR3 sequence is CASSLVAGGAYEQYF. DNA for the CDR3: TGTGCCAGCAGCCTCGTAGCGGGAGGGGCCTACGAGCAGTACTTC.

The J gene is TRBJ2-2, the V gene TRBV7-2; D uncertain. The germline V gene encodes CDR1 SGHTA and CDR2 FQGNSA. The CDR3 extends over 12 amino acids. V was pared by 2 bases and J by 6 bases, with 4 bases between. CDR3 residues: CASSLIPGELFF. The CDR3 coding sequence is TGTGCCAGCAGCTTAATCCCCGGGGAGCTGTTTTTT.

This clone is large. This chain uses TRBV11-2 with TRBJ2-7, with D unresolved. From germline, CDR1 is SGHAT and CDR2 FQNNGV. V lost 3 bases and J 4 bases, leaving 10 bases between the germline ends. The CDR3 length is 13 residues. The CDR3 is CASSFHLVYEQYF. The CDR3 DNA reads TGTGCCAGCAGCTTTCATCTGGTATACGAGCAGTACTTC.

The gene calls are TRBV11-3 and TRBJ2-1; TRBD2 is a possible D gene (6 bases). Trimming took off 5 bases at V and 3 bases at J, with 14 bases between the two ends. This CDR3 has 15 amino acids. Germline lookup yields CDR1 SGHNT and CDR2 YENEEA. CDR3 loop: CASSAIWGDYNEQFF. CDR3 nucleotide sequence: TGTGCCAGCAGCGCCATTTGGGGGGACTACAATGAGCAGTTCTTC.

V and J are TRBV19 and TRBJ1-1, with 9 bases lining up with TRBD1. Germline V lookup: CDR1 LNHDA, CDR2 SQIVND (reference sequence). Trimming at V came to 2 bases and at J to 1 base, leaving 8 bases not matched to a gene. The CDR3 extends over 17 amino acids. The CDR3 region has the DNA TGTGCCAGTAGTATAAGAAGAGGGACAGGGACGAACACTGAAGCTTTCTTT. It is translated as CASSIRRGTGTNTEAFF.

The CDR3 protein is CASSVARGQGTDTQYF. DNA for the CDR3: TGTGCCAGCAGCGTAGCGAGGGGACAGGGCACAGATACGCAGTATTTT. The chain recombines TRBV9 with TRBJ2-3, with 8 bases matching TRBD1. V shed 0 bases and J 1 base; nucleotides not matched to a gene: 4. CDR1 is SGDLS and CDR2 is YYNGEE in the germline V gene. The CDR3 runs 16 residues.

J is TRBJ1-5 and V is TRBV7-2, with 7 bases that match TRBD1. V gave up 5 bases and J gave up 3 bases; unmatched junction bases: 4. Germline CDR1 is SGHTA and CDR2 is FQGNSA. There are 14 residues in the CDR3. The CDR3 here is CASSAGQFNQPQHF. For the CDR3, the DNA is TGTGCCAGCAGCGCGGGACAGTTCAATCAGCCCCAGCATTTT.

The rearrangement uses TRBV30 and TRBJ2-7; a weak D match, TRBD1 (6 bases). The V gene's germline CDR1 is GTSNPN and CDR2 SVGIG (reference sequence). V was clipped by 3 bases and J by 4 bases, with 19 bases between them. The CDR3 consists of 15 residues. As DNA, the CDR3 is TGTGCCTGGAGGCCCGGACAGACTTGGGGATACGAGCAGTACTTC. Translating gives CAWRPGQTWGYEQYF.

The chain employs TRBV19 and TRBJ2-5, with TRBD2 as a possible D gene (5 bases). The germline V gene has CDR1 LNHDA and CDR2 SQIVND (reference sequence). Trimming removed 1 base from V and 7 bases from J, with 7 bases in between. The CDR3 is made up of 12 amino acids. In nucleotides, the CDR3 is TGTGCCAGTAGTATAGGGGGAGCGACCCAGTACTTC. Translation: CASSIGGATQYF.

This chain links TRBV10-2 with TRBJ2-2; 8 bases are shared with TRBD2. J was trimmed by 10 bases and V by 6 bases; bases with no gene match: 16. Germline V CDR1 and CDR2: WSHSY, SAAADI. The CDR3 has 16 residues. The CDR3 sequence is CASSERERLLGEELFF. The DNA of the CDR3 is TGCGCCAGCAGCGAGCGGGAGCGACTGTTGGGCGAGGAGCTGTTTTTT.